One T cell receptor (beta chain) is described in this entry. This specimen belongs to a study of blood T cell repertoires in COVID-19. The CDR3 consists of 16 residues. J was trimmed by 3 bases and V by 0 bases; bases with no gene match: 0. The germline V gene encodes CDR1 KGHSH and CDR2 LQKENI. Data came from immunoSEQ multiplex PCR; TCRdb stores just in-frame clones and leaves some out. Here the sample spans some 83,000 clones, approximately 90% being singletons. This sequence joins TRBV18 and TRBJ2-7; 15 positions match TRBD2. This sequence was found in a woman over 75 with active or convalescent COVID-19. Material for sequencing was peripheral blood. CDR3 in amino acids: CASSPPGLAGGYEQYF. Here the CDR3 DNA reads TGTGCCAGCTCACCACCGGGACTAGCGGGGGGCTACGAGCAGTACTTC.